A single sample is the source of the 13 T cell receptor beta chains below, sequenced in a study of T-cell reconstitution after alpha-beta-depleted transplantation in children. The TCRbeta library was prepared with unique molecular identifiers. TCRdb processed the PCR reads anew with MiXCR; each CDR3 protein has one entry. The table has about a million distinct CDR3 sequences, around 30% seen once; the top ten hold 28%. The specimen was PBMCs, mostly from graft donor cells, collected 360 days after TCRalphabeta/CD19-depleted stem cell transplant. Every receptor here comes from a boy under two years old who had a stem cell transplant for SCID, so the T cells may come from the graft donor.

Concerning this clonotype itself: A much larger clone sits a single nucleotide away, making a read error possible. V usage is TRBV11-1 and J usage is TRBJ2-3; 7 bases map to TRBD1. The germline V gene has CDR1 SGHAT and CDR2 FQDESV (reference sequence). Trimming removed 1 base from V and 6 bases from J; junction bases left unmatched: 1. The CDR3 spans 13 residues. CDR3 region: CASSLEQGDTQYF. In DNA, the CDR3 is TGTGCCAGCAGCTTAGAACAGGGGGATACGCAGTATTTT.

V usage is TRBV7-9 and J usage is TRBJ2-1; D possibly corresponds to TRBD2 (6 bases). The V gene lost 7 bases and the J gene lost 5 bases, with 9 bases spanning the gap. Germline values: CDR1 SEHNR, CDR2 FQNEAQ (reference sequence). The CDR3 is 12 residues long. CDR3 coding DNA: TGTGCCAGCACCCGCGGGGACAATGAGCAGTTCTTC. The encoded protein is CASTRGDNEQFF.

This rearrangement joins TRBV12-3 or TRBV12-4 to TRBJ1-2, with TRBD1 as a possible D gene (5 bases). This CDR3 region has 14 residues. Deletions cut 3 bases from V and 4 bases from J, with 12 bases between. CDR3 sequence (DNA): TGTGCCAGCAGTTTGGGCAGGGCCTCCTATGGCTACACCTTC. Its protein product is CASSLGRASYGYTF.

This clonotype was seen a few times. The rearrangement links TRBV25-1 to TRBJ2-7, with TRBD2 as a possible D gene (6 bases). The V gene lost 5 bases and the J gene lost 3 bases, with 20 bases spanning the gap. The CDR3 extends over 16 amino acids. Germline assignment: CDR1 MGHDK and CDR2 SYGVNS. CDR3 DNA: TGTGCCAGCAGTTCTCTCTGGCGGGGAGATATCTACGAGCAGTACTTC. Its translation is CASSSLWRGDIYEQYF.

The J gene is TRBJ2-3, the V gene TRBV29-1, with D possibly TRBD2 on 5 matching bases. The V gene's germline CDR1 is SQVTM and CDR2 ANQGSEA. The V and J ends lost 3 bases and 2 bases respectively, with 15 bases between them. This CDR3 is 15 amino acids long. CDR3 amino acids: CSVDWPGGPTDTQYF. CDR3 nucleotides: TGCAGCGTTGATTGGCCCGGAGGTCCCACAGATACGCAGTATTTT.

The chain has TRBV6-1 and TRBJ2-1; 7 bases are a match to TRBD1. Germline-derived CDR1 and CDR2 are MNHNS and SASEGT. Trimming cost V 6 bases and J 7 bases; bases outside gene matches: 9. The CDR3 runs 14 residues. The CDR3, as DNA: TGTGCCAGCAGCGATATCCTACAGGGGAATGAGCAGTTCTTC. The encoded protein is CASSDILQGNEQFF.

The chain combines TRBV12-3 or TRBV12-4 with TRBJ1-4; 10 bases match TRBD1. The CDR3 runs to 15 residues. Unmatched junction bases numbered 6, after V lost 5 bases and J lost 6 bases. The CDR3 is CASSPPGTGDEKLFF. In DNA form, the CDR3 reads TGTGCCAGCAGTCCACCTGGGACAGGGGATGAAAAACTGTTTTTT.

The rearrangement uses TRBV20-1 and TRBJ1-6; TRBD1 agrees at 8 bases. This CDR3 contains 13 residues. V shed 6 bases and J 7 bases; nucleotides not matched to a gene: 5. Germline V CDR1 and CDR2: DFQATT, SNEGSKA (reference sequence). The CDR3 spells CSAEDRENSPLHF. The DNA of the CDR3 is TGCAGTGCCGAGGACAGGGAGAATTCACCCCTCCACTTT.

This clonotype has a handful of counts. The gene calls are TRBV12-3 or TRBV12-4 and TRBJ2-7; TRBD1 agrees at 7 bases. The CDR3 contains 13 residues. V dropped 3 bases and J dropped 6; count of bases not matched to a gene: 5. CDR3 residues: CASSFSDRSEQYF. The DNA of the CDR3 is TGTGCCAGCAGTTTCTCGGACAGGAGCGAGCAGTACTTC.

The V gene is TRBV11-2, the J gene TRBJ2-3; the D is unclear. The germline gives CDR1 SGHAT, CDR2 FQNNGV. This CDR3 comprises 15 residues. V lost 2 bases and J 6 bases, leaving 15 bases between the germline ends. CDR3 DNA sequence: TGTGCCAGCAGCTTACGCCCTGCGAGCCAGGATACGCAGTATTTT. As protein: CASSLRPASQDTQYF.

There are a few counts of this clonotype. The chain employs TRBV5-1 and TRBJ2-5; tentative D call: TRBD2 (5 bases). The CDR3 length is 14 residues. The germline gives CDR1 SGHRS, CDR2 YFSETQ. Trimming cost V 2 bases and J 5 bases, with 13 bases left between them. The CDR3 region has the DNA TGCGCCAGCAGCTTATTCCCAAGGAGGGAGACCCAGTACTTC. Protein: CASSLFPRRETQYF.

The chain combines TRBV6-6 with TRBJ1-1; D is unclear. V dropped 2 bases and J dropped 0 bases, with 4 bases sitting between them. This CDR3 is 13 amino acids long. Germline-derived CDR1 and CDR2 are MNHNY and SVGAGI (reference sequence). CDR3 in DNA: TGTGCCAGCAGTTACAACCTGAACACTGAAGCTTTCTTT. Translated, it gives CASSYNLNTEAFF.

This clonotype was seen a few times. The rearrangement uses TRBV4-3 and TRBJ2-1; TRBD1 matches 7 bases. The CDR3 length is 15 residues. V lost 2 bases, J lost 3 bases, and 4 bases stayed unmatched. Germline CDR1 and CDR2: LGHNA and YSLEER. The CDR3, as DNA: TGCGCCAGCAGCCAATCGGGACAGAGCTACAATGAGCAGTTCTTC. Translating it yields CASSQSGQSYNEQFF.